These T cell receptor beta chains were read from a single sample in a study of T cell changes during pregnancy in multiple sclerosis. Sequencing was performed with immunoSEQ multiplex PCR; in TCRdb, only in-frame clones are kept and a portion is missing. Found here are 38,000 or so clones, 85% to 95% of them singletons; the top ten hold around 1.3%. Sequenced material: peripheral blood, taken before pregnancy. These receptors all stem from a female donor with multiple sclerosis, enrolled in a pregnancy study. CDR3s include the opening cysteine and the closing phenylalanine or tryptophan. D genes are given only for firm matches. Clone size appears in some rows only: once, few, many, or a class for an expanded clone.

>-|TRBJ1-4|TRBV11-2|-
TGTGCCAGCAGCTTAGATCGGGGGGGCCCTAATGAAAAACTGTTTTTT
CASSLDRGGPNEKLFF
>-|TRBJ2-7|TRBV30|TRBD1
TGTGCCTGGAGCGGACAGGGATCGGGCGAGCAGTACTTC
CAWSGQGSGEQYF
>-|TRBJ2-1|TRBV10-2|TRBD2
TGCGCCAGCAGCCAGCCGGGACTAGCGTTTTACAATGAGCAGTTCTTC
CASSQPGLAFYNEQFF
>-|TRBJ2-7|TRBV11-3|-
TGTGCCAGCAGCTCGCCACAGGGCTACGAGCAGTACTTC
CASSSPQGYEQYF
>-|TRBJ1-1|TRBV27|-
TGTGCCAGCAGTCCGCCGACCGACTCGAACACTGAAGCTTTCTTT
CASSPPTDSNTEAFF
>-|TRBJ2-7|TRBV7-9|-
TGTGCCAGCAGCCCGCTGGGGGGCGAGCAGTACTTC
CASSPLGGEQYF
>-|TRBJ2-5|TRBV30|-
TGTGCCTGGAGTGTACGTTCATTGGGAGTTGGGACCCAGTACTTC
CAWSVRSLGVGTQYF
>-|TRBJ2-5|TRBV5-1|-
TGCGCCAGCAGCTTGGTCAGGGAGACCCAGTACTTC
CASSLVRETQYF
>-|TRBJ2-7|TRBV7-2|TRBD2
TGTGCCAGCAGCCCGCGAACTAGCGGAGGAGCTTACGAGCAGTACTTC
CASSPRTSGGAYEQYF
>-|TRBJ2-7|TRBV2|-
TGTGCCAGCGGTAACCGGTACGAGCAGTACTTC
CASGNRYEQYF
>-|TRBJ1-2|TRBV18|-
TGTGCCAGCTCACCAGGAGTGGGTGGCTACACCTTC
CASSPGVGGYTF
>-|TRBJ1-2|TRBV9|-
TGTGCCAGCAGCGTAGGGCAGGGGACTAACTATGGCTACACCTTC
CASSVGQGTNYGYTF
>-|TRBJ1-2|TRBV28|TRBD1
TGTGCCAGCAGTTTAGGGCAGGGGGCCTATGGCTACACCTTC
CASSLGQGAYGYTF
>-|TRBJ1-1|TRBV15|TRBD1
TGTGCCACCAGCAGATCCCGGGACAGGGACCTCCCTGAAGCTTTCTTT
CATSRSRDRDLPEAFF
>-|TRBJ2-7|TRBV6-4|-
TGTGCCAGCAGTGACCGGGACAAATTACTCCTCTACGAGCAGTACTTC
CASSDRDKLLLYEQYF
>-|TRBJ2-3|TRBV9|TRBD2
TGTGCCAGCAGCTTTCGGACTAGCGGGAGTAACACAGATACGCAGTATTTT
CASSFRTSGSNTDTQYF
>-|TRBJ1-1|TRBV18|TRBD1
TGTGCCAGCTCACGACAGACAGGGGAGAGCGCTGAAGCTTTCTTT
CASSRQTGESAEAFF
>-|TRBJ2-7|TRBV5-4|TRBD1
TGTGCCAGCAGCTTAGGGGACAGGGGTTACGAGCAGTACTTC
CASSLGDRGYEQYF
>-|TRBJ2-3|TRBV10-3|-
TGTGCCATCTCGCAGGGCACAGATACGCAGTATTTT
CAISQGTDTQYF
>few|TRBJ2-7|TRBV6-5|-
TGTGCCAGCTGGCACGAGCAGTACTTC
CASWHEQYF
>-|TRBJ1-2|TRBV5-4|TRBD1
TGTGCCAGCAGCTTCCGGGACAGCGAGTATGGCTACACCTTC
CASSFRDSEYGYTF
>-|TRBJ2-7|TRBV18|TRBD1
TGTGCCAGCTCCCAGACAGGGAGCTCCTACGAGCAGTACTTC
CASSQTGSSYEQYF
>-|TRBJ2-7|TRBV6-6|TRBD2
TGTGCCAGCAGCAGGGCTAGCGGATCCTACGAGCAGTACTTC
CASSRASGSYEQYF
>-|TRBJ2-7|TRBV5-1|-
TGCGCCAGCAGCTTGGCCCGCGAGCAGTACTTC
CASSLAREQYF
>-|TRBJ1-1|TRBV6-1|-
TGTGCCAGCTGGGAGGACCCATGGGGTGAAGCTTTCTTT
CASWEDPWGEAFF
>-|TRBJ1-4|TRBV5-1|-
TGCGCCAGCAGCCGGCAGTCCAGACAGTCAACTAATGAAAAACTGTTTTTT
CASSRQSRQSTNEKLFF
>-|TRBJ1-4|TRBV6-5|TRBD1
TGTGCCAGCAGTTACCAACAGGGGGCTAATGAAAAACTGTTTTTT
CASSYQQGANEKLFF
>-|TRBJ2-2|TRBV10-3|-
TGTGCCATCAGTGAGTCGACGGGGGGACAGAACACCGGGGAGCTGTTTTTT
CAISESTGGQNTGELFF
>-|TRBJ2-7|TRBV6-1|TRBD1
TGTGCCAGCAGTGGACAGACAGGGGGCCGGGGACGGAGCTCCTACGAGCAGTACTTC
CASSGQTGGRGRSSYEQYF
>-|TRBJ1-2|TRBV5-5|-
TGTGCCAGCAGCTTGGACGGGAGTTTAAACTATGGCTACACCTTC
CASSLDGSLNYGYTF
>-|TRBJ1-5|TRBV18|TRBD1
TGTGCCAGCTCACCACCGCCGGGACAGGAATTCAATCAGCCCCAGCATTTT
CASSPPPGQEFNQPQHF
>-|TRBJ1-2|TRBV5-1|-
TGCGCCAGCAGCTTAGGGGATAACTATGGCTACACCTTC
CASSLGDNYGYTF
>-|TRBJ1-1|TRBV6-1|TRBD1
TGTGCCAGCAGTGACCGGGACAGGGGCAACCAAGCTTTCTTT
CASSDRDRGNQAFF